The rows below give T cell receptor beta chains drawn from one sample of a study of cytomegalovirus exposure and HLA in healthy donors. The method was immunoSEQ multiplex PCR; TCRdb's version includes in-frame clones alone and lacks a portion of them. The sample yields 150,000 to 170,000 clones, about 83% seen once. The sample consisted of PBMCs. The receptor source for this set is a woman in her thirties or forties in good health and CMV-seronegative. Each CDR3 is given with its conserved first and last residue. The order of the fields is CDR3 length, V gene, D gene, J gene, clone size, CDR3 DNA, CDR3 protein. D genes are given only for firm matches. Not all rows give a size; the values are once, few, many and, for expanded clones, a class.

14	TRBV11-3	TRBD2	TRBJ2-1	NA	TGTGCCAGCAGTGGGGGGGGCTCCTACAATGAGCAGTTCTTC	CASSGGGSYNEQFF
14	TRBV10-3	NA	TRBJ1-2	once	TGTGCCATCAGTGAGTCGAGGGCTAACTATGGCTACACCTTC	CAISESRANYGYTF
13	TRBV11-3	NA	TRBJ1-1	NA	TGTGCCAGCAGCTGGACAGCGAACACTGAAGCTTTCTTT	CASSWTANTEAFF
13	TRBV5-4	TRBD1	TRBJ2-7	NA	TGTGCCAGCAGCTCCGGACAGGGCTACGAGCAGTACTTC	CASSSGQGYEQYF
13	TRBV27	NA	TRBJ1-1	NA	TGTGCCAGCGGCCGTGGCAGTAACACTGAAGCTTTCTTT	CASGRGSNTEAFF
14	TRBV19	NA	TRBJ2-3	once	TGTGCCAGTAGTATAGCCGGTAGCGCGGATACGCAGTATTTT	CASSIAGSADTQYF
16	TRBV18	NA	TRBJ1-1	NA	TGTGCCAGCTCACCATGGACAGACCTAGGGAACACTGAAGCTTTCTTT	CASSPWTDLGNTEAFF
13	TRBV30	TRBD1	TRBJ1-2	NA	TGTGCCTGGAGTGTCCGGACAGGGGGTGGCTACACCTTC	CAWSVRTGGGYTF
14	TRBV28	TRBD1	TRBJ1-1	NA	TGTGCCAGCCGCCCGACAGGGGGGGACCCTGAAGCTTTCTTT	CASRPTGGDPEAFF
12	TRBV30	NA	TRBJ1-2	NA	TGTGCCTGGAGTGTAGACAGCTATGGCTACACCTTC	CAWSVDSYGYTF
14	TRBV28	TRBD1	TRBJ1-2	NA	TGTGCCAGCAGGGGACAGGGTATTTACTATGGCTACACCTTC	CASRGQGIYYGYTF
16	TRBV2	TRBD1	TRBJ1-2	NA	TGTGCCAGCAGTCTCCTGACAGGGGTACGGGGCTATGGCTACACCTTC	CASSLLTGVRGYGYTF
15	TRBV6-1	TRBD2	TRBJ2-2	NA	TGTGCCAGCAGTGAGCTAGCGGGGAACACCGGGGAGCTGTTTTTT	CASSELAGNTGELFF
11	TRBV29-1	NA	TRBJ1-2	few	TGCAGCGCCGCCAGGGTGGGTGGCTACACCTTC	CSAARVGGYTF
14	TRBV5-1	TRBD1	TRBJ2-7	NA	TGCGCCAGCAGCTGGGGGACAGTAGCCAACGAGCAGTACTTC	CASSWGTVANEQYF
13	TRBV19	NA	TRBJ2-3	NA	TGTGCCAGTAGTATAAGCGTAGGAGATACGCAGTATTTT	CASSISVGDTQYF
14	TRBV19	NA	TRBJ1-5	NA	TGTGCCAGTAGAGTGGGGCAGGGTGGTCAGCCCCAGCATTTT	CASRVGQGGQPQHF
14	TRBV5-1	NA	TRBJ1-1	NA	TGCGCCAGCAGCTTGGGAGGGAGGAACACTGAAGCTTTCTTT	CASSLGGRNTEAFF
17	TRBV4-1	TRBD2	TRBJ2-1	NA	TGCGCCAGCAGCGTACGACTAGCGGAGATCTCCTACAATGAGCAGTTCTTC	CASSVRLAEISYNEQFF
16	TRBV19	TRBD1	TRBJ1-2	NA	TGTGCCAGTAGTACACCGGGACAGGGGGATATCTATGGCTACACCTTC	CASSTPGQGDIYGYTF